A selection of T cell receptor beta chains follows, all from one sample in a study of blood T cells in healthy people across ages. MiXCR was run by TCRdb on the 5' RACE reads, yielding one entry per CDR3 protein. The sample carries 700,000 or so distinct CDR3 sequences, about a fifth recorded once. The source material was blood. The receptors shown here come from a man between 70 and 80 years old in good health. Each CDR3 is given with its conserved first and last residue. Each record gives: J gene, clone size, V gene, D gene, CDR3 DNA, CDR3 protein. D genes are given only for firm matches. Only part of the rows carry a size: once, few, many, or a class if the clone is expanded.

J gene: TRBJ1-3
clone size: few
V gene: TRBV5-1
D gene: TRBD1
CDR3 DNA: TGCGCCAGCAGCCTGGTACCACGGGACAGCTCTGGAAACACCATATATTTT
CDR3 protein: CASSLVPRDSSGNTIYF

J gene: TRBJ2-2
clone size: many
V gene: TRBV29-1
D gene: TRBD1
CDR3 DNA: TGCAGCGGGGACAGGGGGTCCGGGGAGCTGTTTTTT
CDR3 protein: CSGDRGSGELFF

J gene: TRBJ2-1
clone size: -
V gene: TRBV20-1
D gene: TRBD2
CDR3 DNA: TGCAGTGCTAGAGTGGCTAGCGGGAGGAGGGGGGCTGAGCAGTTCTTC
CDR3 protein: CSARVASGRRGAEQFF

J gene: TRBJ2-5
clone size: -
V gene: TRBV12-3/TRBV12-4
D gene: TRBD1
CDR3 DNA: TGTGCCAGCAGTTGGACAGGGCTTTCTTTCTTC
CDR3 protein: CASSWTGLSFF

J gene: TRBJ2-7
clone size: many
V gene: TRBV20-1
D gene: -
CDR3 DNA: TGCAGTGCTAGGATGAATGCTGGGTTCGAGCAGTACTTC
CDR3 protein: CSARMNAGFEQYF

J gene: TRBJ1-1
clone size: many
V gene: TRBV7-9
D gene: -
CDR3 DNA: TGTGCCAGCACCCTCGTAGAGGGGAACACTGAAGCTTTCTTT
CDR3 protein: CASTLVEGNTEAFF

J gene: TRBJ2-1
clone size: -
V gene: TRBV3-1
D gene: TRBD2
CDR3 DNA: TGTGCCAGCCCTTGGACTAGCGGGGACCTTTGGGAGCAGTTCTTC
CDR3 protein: CASPWTSGDLWEQFF

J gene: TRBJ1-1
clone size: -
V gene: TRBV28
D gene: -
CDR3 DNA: TGTGCCAGCAAACGGGGCAAGAACACTGAAGCTTTCTTT
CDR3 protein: CASKRGKNTEAFF

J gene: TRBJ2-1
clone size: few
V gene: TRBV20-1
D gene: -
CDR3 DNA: TGCAGTGCTGGAGGGGCTCCTCCTAACAATGAGCAGTTCTTC
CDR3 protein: CSAGGAPPNNEQFF

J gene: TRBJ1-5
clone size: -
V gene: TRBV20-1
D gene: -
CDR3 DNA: TGCAGTGCACCCCTACCTCCCGGACAGAACAATCAGCCCCAGCATTTT
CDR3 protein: CSAPLPPGQNNQPQHF

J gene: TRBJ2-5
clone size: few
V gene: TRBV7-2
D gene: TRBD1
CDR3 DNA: TGTGCCAGCAGCTTCGGTCTCCCAGGGGGTCAAGAGACCCAGTACTTC
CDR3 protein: CASSFGLPGGQETQYF

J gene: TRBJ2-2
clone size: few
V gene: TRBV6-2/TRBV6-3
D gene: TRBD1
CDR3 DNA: TGTGCCAGCAGTGACAGGGGAAGGAACACCGGGGAGCTGTTTTTT
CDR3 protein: CASSDRGRNTGELFF

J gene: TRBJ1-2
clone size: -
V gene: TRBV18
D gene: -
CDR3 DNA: TGTGCCAGCTCACCACCCCGTCCCGGGGACTATGGCTACACCTTT
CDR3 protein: CASSPPRPGDYGYTF

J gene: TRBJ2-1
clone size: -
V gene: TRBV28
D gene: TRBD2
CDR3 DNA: TGTGCCAGCAGCCCCACGAAAATCGGGAGGGCCGCGGTCGGTGAGCAGTTCTTC
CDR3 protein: CASSPTKIGRAAVGEQFF

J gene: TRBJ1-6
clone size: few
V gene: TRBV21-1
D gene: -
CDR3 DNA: TGTGCCAGCAGCAAAGAGCCCCCCGGGCGACCCCTCCACTTT
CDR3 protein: CASSKEPPGRPLHF

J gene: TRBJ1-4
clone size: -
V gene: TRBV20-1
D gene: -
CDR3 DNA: TGCAGTGCCATTAATCCAGGGACCTCTAATGAAAAACTGTTTTTT
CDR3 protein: CSAINPGTSNEKLFF

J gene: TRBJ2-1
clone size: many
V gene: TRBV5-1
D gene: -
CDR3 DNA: TGCGCCAGCAGCTTCTTGGGTAACAATGAGCAGTTCTTC
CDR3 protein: CASSFLGNNEQFF

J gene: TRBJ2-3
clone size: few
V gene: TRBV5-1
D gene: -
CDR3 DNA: TGCGCCAGCAGCTTGGAGCCTGGGGATACGCAGTATTTT
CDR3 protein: CASSLEPGDTQYF

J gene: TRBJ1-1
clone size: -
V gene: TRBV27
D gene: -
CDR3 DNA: TGTGCCAGCAGTTTACCAGGCGTCCAGAACACTGAAGCTTTCTTT
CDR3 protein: CASSLPGVQNTEAFF

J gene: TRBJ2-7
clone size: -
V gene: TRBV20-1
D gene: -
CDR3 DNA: TGCAGTGCTAGTGAGGGCTACGAGCAGTACTTC
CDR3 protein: CSASEGYEQYF

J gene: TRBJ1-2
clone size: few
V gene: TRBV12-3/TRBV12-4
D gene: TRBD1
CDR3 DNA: TGTGCCAGCAGCCTCACAGGGGAAGCGTACGGCTACACCTTC
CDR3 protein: CASSLTGEAYGYTF

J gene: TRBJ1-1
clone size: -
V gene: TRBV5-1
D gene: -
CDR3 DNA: TGCGCCAGCGGAGGGGTCGCTGGAAGCACTGAAGCTTTCTTT
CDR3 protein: CASGGVAGSTEAFF